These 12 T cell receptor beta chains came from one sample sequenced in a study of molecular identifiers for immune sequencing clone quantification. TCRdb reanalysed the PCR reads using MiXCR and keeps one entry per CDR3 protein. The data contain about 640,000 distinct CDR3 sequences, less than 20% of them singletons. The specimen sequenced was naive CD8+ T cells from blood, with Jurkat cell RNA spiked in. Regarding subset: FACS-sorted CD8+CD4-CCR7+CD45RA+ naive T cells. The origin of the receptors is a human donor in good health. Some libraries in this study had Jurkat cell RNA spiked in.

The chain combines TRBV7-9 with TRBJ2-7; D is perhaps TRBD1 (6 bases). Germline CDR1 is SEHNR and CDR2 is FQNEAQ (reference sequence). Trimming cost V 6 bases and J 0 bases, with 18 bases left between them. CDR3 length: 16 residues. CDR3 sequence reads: CASSPMRGTSSYEQYF. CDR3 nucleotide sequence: TGTGCCAGCAGTCCCATGAGAGGGACAAGCTCCTACGAGCAGTACTTC.

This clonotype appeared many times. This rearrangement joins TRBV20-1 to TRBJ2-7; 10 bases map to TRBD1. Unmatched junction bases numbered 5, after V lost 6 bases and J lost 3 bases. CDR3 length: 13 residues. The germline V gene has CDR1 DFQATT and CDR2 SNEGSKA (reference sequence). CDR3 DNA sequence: TGCAGTGCCCCGGGACAGGGGTTCTACGAGCAGTACTTC. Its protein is CSAPGQGFYEQYF.

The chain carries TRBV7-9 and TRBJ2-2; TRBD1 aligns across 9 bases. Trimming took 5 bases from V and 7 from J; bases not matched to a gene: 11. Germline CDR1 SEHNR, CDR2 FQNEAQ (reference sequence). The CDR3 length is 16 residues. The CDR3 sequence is CASSPLRGQGFGELFF. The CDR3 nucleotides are TGTGCCAGCAGCCCCCTTAGGGGACAGGGATTCGGGGAGCTGTTTTTT. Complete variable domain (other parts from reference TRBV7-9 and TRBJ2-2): DTGVSQNPRHKITKRGQNVTFRCDPISEHNRLYWYRQTLGQGPEFLTYFQNEAQLEKSRLLSDRFSAERPKGSFSTLEIQRTEQGDSAMYLCASSPLRGQGFGELFFGEGSRLTVL.

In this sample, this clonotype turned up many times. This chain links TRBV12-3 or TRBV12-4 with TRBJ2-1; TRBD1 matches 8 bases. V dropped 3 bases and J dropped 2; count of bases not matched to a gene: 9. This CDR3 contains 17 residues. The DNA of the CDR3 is TGTGCCAGCAGTTTGGAGGTCGGGACAGGACCCTACAATGAGCAGTTCTTC. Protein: CASSLEVGTGPYNEQFF.

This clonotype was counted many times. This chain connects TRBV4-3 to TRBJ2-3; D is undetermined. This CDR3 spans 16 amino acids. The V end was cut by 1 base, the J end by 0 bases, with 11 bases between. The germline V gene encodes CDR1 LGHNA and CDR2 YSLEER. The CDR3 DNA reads TGCGCCAGCAGCCAAGGAGGTGCAACTAGCACAGATACGCAGTATTTT. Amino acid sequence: CASSQGGATSTDTQYF.

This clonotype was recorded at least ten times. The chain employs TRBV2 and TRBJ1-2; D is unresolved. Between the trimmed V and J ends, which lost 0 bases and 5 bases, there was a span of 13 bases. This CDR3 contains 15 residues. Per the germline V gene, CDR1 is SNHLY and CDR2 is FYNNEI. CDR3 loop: CASSEAMEMRYGYTF. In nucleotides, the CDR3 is TGTGCCAGCAGTGAAGCTATGGAGATGCGTTATGGCTACACCTTC.

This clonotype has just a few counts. The CDR3 protein is CASSQQGAHYNEQFF. The CDR3 DNA sequence: TGTGCCAGCAGCCAACAGGGGGCACACTACAATGAGCAGTTCTTC. The chain uses TRBV3-1 and TRBJ2-1; 8 bases match TRBD1. Germline V gene lookup returns CDR1 LGHDT and CDR2 YNNKEL (reference sequence). This CDR3 has 15 amino acids. V was pared by 2 bases and J by 3 bases, with 3 bases of the junction left unmatched.

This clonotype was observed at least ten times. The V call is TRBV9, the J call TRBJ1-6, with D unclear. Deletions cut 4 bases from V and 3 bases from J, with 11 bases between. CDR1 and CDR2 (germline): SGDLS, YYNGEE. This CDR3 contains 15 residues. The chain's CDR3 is CASSPFEGYNSPLHF. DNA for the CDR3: TGTGCCAGCAGCCCCTTCGAGGGCTATAATTCACCCCTCCACTTT. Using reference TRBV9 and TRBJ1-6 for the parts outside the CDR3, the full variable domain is DSGVTQTPKHLITATGQRVTLRCSPRSGDLSVYWYQQSLDQGLQFLIQYYNGEERAKGNILERFSAQQFPDLHSELNLSSLELGDSALYFCASSPFEGYNSPLHFGNGTRLTVT.

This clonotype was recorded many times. CDR3 sequence reads: CASSRRGTEAFF. DNA of the CDR3: TGTGCCAGCAGCCGCAGGGGTACTGAAGCTTTCTTT. The J gene is TRBJ1-1, the V gene TRBV28, with TRBD1 as a possible D gene (6 bases). The CDR3 extends over 12 amino acids. Trimming removed 6 bases from V and 5 bases from J, with 10 bases in between. CDR1 and CDR2 from the germline V gene are MDHEN and SYDVKM.

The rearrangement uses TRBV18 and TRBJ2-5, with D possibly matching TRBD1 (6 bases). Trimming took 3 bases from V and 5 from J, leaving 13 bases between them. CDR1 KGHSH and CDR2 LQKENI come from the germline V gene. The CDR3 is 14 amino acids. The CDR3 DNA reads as TGTGCCAGCTCACCGATGGACAGAGGGGAGACCCAGTACTTC. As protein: CASSPMDRGETQYF.

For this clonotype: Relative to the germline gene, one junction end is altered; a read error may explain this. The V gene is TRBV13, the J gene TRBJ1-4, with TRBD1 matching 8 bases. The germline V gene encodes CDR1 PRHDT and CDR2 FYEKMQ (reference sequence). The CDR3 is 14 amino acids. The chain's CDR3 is CASSLGQANEKPFF. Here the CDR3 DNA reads TGTGCCAGCAGCCTGGGACAGGCAAATGAAAAACCGTTTTTT. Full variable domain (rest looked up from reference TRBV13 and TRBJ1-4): AAGVIQSPRHLIKEKRETATLKCYPIPRHDTVYWYQQGPGQDPQFLISFYEKMQSDKGSIPDRFSAQQFSDYHSELNMSSLELGDSALYFCASSLGQANEKPFFGSGTQLSVL.

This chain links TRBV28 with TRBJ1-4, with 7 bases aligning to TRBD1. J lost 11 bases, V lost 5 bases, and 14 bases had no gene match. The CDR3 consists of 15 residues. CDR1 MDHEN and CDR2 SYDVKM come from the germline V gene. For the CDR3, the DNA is TGTGCCAGCAGTCCCACGACAGGGTTAGCGGGGAAACTGTTTTTT. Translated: CASSPTTGLAGKLFF.